This T cell receptor beta chain is from a study of T cells in Graves' hyperthyroidism and ophthalmopathy. Per the germline V gene, CDR1 is SQVTM and CDR2 is ANQGSEA. Trimming removed 5 bases from V and 1 base from J, with 12 bases in between. The CDR3 extends over 14 amino acids. There were TCR beta CDR3 regions amplified from RNA transcripts. Primed by the HTBI set, a first-round RT-PCR was run on the TCR CDR3. TCRdb ran MiXCR on the multiplex PCR reads and lists one entry per CDR3 protein. The table shows over 500,000 distinct CDR3 sequences, with approximately 15% occurring only once. Input material: blood. The source is a woman aged 40 to 50 with Graves' hyperthyroidism. V usage is TRBV29-1 and J usage is TRBJ2-1, with no clear D. The CDR3 nucleotides read TGCAGCGTTTTACGGGTTGAGTCCTACAATGAGCAGTTCTTC. Its translation is CSVLRVESYNEQFF.